This T cell receptor beta chain stems from a study of blood T cell repertoires in COVID-19 (dated by TCRdb to the early 2020s). Regarding the study in general: Collaborator samples came from the United States, Italy and Spain and covered acute and convalescent phases of COVID-19. The material from the prospective study consisted of cDNA or gDNA derived from T cells, B-cell-depleted T cells, or PBMCs. The dataset comprised deeply sampled blood TCRbeta repertoires from subjects exposed to, actively infected with, or recovered from COVID-19. A freely available public database, intended as a resource for researchers studying the immune response to SARS-CoV-2, is where the repertoires were released. The samples were drawn from two sources: the first 160 participants of the ongoing ImmuneRACE study, and 1,254 subjects contributed by 6 global collaborators. The sample metadata nearly always contained a de-identified subject ID, COVID-19 status, age in years and sex. HLA class I and class II types, where available, came from metadata supplied by the sample provider rather than from assay-based typing. The research as a whole found: Clinical and demographic metadata were provided uncurated, with the amount varying by source and participant.

The cysteine opens and the phenylalanine closes a CDR3 of 16 amino acids. CDR3 DNA is the only sequence kept; it has 48 bases, read in frame from the first base. Trimming at the junction amounts to 0 bases on V and 4 bases on J, and the germline ends lie 14 bases apart. The germline V gene (reference sequence) yields LNHNV for CDR1 and YYDKDF for CDR2. One collaborating source in Seattle enrolled patients while the patients were actively infected and followed the patients over time throughout the course of disease. Collaborating institutions collected whole blood in K2EDTA tubes following their own protocols. For TCRbeta analysis, collaborators shipped samples as frozen whole blood, isolated PBMCs, or DNA extracted from either of those sample types. The immunoSEQ Assay, a bias-controlled multiplex PCR, was used to amplify TCRbeta CDR3 regions from genomic DNA. Turning to the authors' computational methods: The number of nucleated cells in each sample was estimated from the amplification of reference gene primers within the assay. Sequence reads were collapsed and filtered to measure the absolute abundance of every unique TCRbeta CDR3 rearrangement. For each sample, productive Simpson clonality was calculated by taking the square root of Simpson's diversity index across productive rearrangements. The clones in this table, taken by TCRdb from immuneACCESS, are in-frame only. Not every clone is retained; where verified, under half of the shortfall comes from an unresolved V gene, and the cause of the rest is unknown. That table gives V, J and clone size, and the DNA gave D and trimming. The sample table lists over 150,000 clones, 83% of them with a count of one. The ten largest clones capture about an eighth of the sample.

As regards this clone: No antigen is known for it. Base quality data are lacking; no much larger clone is found one base away.

The chain uses TRBV15 and TRBJ2-3; TRBD2 is a weak D gene call, 6 bases matching. Sequences were obtained from peripheral blood. This TCR came from a woman aged 60-75 years with COVID-19, enrolled during active disease. CDR3 region: CATSRDLGRRADTQYF. The sequenced DNA is TGTGCCACCAGCAGAGATCTCGGGAGAAGGGCAGATACGCAGTATTTT.